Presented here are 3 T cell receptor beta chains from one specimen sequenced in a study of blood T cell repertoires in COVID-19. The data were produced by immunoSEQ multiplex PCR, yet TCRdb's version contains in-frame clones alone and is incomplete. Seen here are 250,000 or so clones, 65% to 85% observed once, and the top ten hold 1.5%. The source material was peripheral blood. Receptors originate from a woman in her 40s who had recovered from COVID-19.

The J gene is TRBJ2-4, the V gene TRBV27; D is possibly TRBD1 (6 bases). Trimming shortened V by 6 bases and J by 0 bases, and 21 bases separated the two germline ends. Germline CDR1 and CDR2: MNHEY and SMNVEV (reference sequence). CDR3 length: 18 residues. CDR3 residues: CASRPGQTNRLAKNIQYF. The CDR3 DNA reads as TGTGCCAGCAGACCGGGACAAACGAACCGTTTAGCCAAAAACATTCAGTACTTC.

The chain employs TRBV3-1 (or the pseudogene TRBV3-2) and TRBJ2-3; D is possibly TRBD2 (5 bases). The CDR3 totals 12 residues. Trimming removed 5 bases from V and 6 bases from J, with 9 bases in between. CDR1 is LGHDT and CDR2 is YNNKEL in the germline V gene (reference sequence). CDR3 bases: TGTGCCAGCAGCGACTGGGAGGATACGCAGTATTTT. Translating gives CASSDWEDTQYF.

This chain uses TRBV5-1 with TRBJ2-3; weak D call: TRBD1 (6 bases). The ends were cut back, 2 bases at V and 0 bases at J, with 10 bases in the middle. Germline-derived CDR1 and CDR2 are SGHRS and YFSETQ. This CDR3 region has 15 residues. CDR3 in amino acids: CASSLQGTSTDTQYF. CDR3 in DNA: TGCGCCAGCAGCTTACAGGGAACTAGCACAGATACGCAGTATTTT.